The entry below describes one TCR beta chain. Its antigen is unknown. No base-level quality is on record; no much larger clone is a single base apart. This record comes from a study of identical twins (dated by TCRdb to the mid-2010s). General notes on the study: To test whether fetal clonotypes persist, the study used deep sequencing on TCR alpha and beta repertoires from monozygotic twins, unrelated adults of various ages, and cord blood. To rule out contamination, the twin experiments were replicated at different times with different library preparation protocols.

CDR1 is given as MNHEY and CDR2 as SVGEGT, both from the germline V gene. The trim is 0 bases for V and 0 bases for J, with a gap of 9 bases between the germline ends. Including the terminal cysteine and phenylalanine, the CDR3 comprises 16 residues. Only CDR3 DNA remains: 48 bases, in frame from the first base. What the authors observed across the whole study: Compared with coincidental sharing between unrelated individuals, out-of-frame TCR alpha sequences shared between twins had an excess of sequences with low generation probability. Abundant cord blood beta clonotypes had fewer insertions, young adult naive repertoires showed a similar but weaker trend, and memory repertoires showed no such trend. In beta out-of-frame sequences, excess twin sharing was weaker, because having fewer shared sequences lowered the signal-to-noise ratio. Because the same donors could not be followed over many years, conclusions were based on cross-sectional statistical analysis. Out-of-frame TCR alpha sharing in monozygotic twins was systematically underestimated by recombination models, whereas sharing between unrelated individuals was in agreement with the recombination models. Invariant T cells such as MAIT and iNKT could partly confound zero-insertion analyses, though diverse VJ usage argued against this for most clonotypes.

The library was generated by 5' RACE. These reads were obtained on an Illumina HiSeq 2000. Template switching introduced a universal primer binding site; the final cDNA contained a unique molecular identifier, enabling accurate counting of TCR cDNA molecules. Specific primers in the conserved constant-segment region were used to synthesize first-strand cDNA for TCR alpha and beta chains. To control for contamination, each cDNA library was double barcoded with a SMART-Mk sample barcode plus Illumina barcodes. TruSeq adapter sequences along with Illumina sample barcodes were introduced in two successive PCR steps. TCR alpha and beta cDNA libraries were sequenced on the Illumina HiSeq platform with custom primers. In the paper's pipeline: MiGEC processed the raw reads to extract unique molecular identifiers, while MiXCR was used to determine the CDR3 positions. For each individual, recombination models were inferred using an EM algorithm with the repgenHMM and IGoR tools. Shared clonotype analysis was performed with the tcR package in R, normalizing sharing by the product of cloneset sizes. Out-of-frame nonproductive sequences were analyzed to study raw recombination free of thymic and clonal selection effects. TCRdb reanalyzed the raw reads on its own, using fastp at Q25 for trimming and MiXCR for clone calling, and kept in-frame beta chains. Entries that share a CDR3 protein sequence are merged under the most common genes and DNA. TCRdb's processing, not the authors' own work, is the source of the V and J calls. The sample data list about 720,000 distinct CDR3 sequences, and more than 6.5% of these were observed just once. The ten biggest clones cover roughly 0.97% of the sample.

Only healthy Caucasian donors were included. Three pairs of female monozygotic twins, all aged about 18 to 30 years, made up the twin cohort. Peripheral blood mononuclear cells were used as the source from which RNA for TCR libraries was isolated. These data were also filed under a second study, of yellow fever vaccine responses in identical twins. Per the second study: The T cell response to vaccination in identical twins was reported by the authors to appear partly convergent and partly personalized. In identical twins, the study followed T cell clones that responded to the vaccine with precision.

The TCR originated in a young woman in good health. Material for sequencing was PBMCs. The rearranged chain carries TRBV6-2 or TRBV6-3 and TRBJ1-5; perhaps TRBD1 is the D gene, with 6 bases matching. DNA sequence: TGTGCCAGCAGTTACTCTCAGGGGTATAGCAATCAGCCCCAGCATTTT. It translates as CASSYSQGYSNQPQHF.